The 17 T cell receptor beta chains given below trace back to one sample, sequenced in a study of T-cell reconstitution after alpha-beta-depleted transplantation in children. Construction of the TCRbeta library involved unique molecular identifiers. TCRdb reprocessed the PCR reads with MiXCR, giving one entry per CDR3 protein. The sample includes approximately 300,000 distinct CDR3 sequences, 6% to 10% of them seen just once. No antigen is known for these receptors. Whole-study findings and limits: One year post-transplant, T-cell counts and diversity were largely derived from T cells produced anew.

Here the sequenced sample was peripheral blood, taken 360 days after TCRalphabeta/CD19-depleted stem cell transplant. These receptors were collected from a female patient between 2 and 15 years old who had a stem cell transplant for Fanconi anemia, so the T cells may come from the graft donor.

The sample holds many counts of this clonotype. The chain employs TRBV11-2 and TRBJ2-5; the D is unclear. CDR3 length: 14 amino acids. V lost 1 base to trimming and J lost 4 bases, with 10 bases between them. Germline assignment: CDR1 SGHAT and CDR2 FQNNGV. CDR3 in amino acids: CASSLAPRRETQYF. The CDR3 nucleotides read TGTGCCAGCAGCTTAGCACCCCGTCGAGAGACCCAGTACTTC.

The V gene is TRBV20-1, the J gene TRBJ2-3, with D unclear. V lost 1 base and J lost 7, with 6 bases in between. The CDR3 sequence is 11 residues long. In germline, CDR1 is DFQATT, CDR2 SNEGSKA (reference sequence). The CDR3 DNA reads as TGCAGTGCTAGAGCGGAAAATACGCAGTATTTT. The encoded protein is CSARAENTQYF.

This clonotype was seen many times. The V gene is TRBV20-1, the J gene TRBJ2-4; possible D gene TRBD1, 6 bases. Germline V gene sequence: CDR1 DFQATT, CDR2 SNEGSKA (reference sequence). V was trimmed by 0 bases and J by 0 bases, leaving 15 bases between them. CDR3 length: 17 amino acids. The CDR3 nucleotides are TGCAGTGCTAGAGATGCCCGACAGGAGCTAGCCAAAAACATTCAGTACTTC. Encoded protein: CSARDARQELAKNIQYF.

This chain joins TRBV19 and TRBJ1-5; 7 bases fit TRBD1. The junction had 2 bases not matched to a gene; V was cut back by 7 bases and J by 2 bases. This CDR3 has 13 residues. CDR1 and CDR2 from the germline V gene are LNHDA and SQIVND (reference sequence). The CDR3 region is CASNDRGNQPQHF. CDR3 DNA: TGTGCCAGTAATGACAGGGGCAATCAGCCCCAGCATTTT.

This clonotype showed up many times. This chain connects TRBV7-2 to TRBJ1-1; D remains ambiguous. CDR1 is SGHTA, CDR2 FQGNSA, per germline. This CDR3 contains 16 residues. Deletions cut 1 base from V and 2 bases from J, with 14 bases between. The CDR3: CASSLVLGSTNTEAFF. The CDR3 nucleotides are TGTGCCAGCAGCTTAGTGTTGGGTTCCACAAACACTGAAGCTTTCTTT. Full variable domain (rest looked up from reference TRBV7-2 and TRBJ1-1): GAGVSQSPSNKVTEKGKDVELRCDPISGHTALYWYRQSLGQGLEFLIYFQGNSAPDKSGLPSDRFSAERTGGSVSTLTIQRTQQEDSAVYLCASSLVLGSTNTEAFFGQGTRLTVV.

There are many counts of this clonotype. This chain links TRBV20-1 with TRBJ1-6, with 10 bases aligning to TRBD1. The germline V gene encodes CDR1 DFQATT and CDR2 SNEGSKA (reference sequence). This CDR3 spans 15 amino acids. V shed 3 bases, J shed 10 bases, and the junction held 9 bases outside the gene matches. CDR3 protein: CSARWGQGFSSPLHF. The CDR3 region has the DNA TGCAGTGCTAGGTGGGGACAGGGGTTCTCCTCACCCCTCCACTTT.

This clonotype came up a few times. The J gene is TRBJ1-2, the V gene TRBV5-1, with 9 positions matching TRBD1. With 0 bases clipped from V and 7 bases from J, the junction kept 4 bases outside the gene matches. CDR3 length equals 14 residues. Germline CDR1 is SGHRS and CDR2 is YFSETQ. The CDR3 DNA reads TGCGCCAGCAGCTTGGAGGGACAGGGCTTTGGCTACACCTTC. Its translation is CASSLEGQGFGYTF.

This rearrangement joins TRBV6-1 to TRBJ2-3; tentative D call: TRBD2 (7 bases). V was shortened by 1 base and J by 6 bases, with 17 bases between the two germline ends. The CDR3 is made up of 16 amino acids. Germline CDR1 and CDR2: MNHNS and SASEGT. The CDR3 DNA follows: TGTGCCAGCAGTGAAGGAGTGGGGGGGCTCACGGATACGCAGTATTTT. It codes for CASSEGVGGLTDTQYF.

The J gene is TRBJ2-7, the V gene TRBV2; 7 positions match TRBD1. The CDR3 is 15 residues long. After removal of 6 bases from V and 0 bases from J, the junction contained 8 bases not matched to a gene. The V gene's germline CDR1 is SNHLY and CDR2 FYNNEI. The CDR3 nucleotides read TGTGCCAGCAGACGACAGGGAAACCTCTCCTACGAGCAGTACGTC. Translated, it gives CASRRQGNLSYEQYV.

The genes are TRBV5-6 and TRBJ2-3; TRBD2 matches 10 bases. The CDR3 extends over 18 amino acids. Trimming at V came to 4 bases and at J to 2 bases, leaving 13 bases not matched to a gene. The germline V gene encodes CDR1 SGHDT and CDR2 YYEEEE. The CDR3 loop is CASSQPMMTSGFTDTQYF. The CDR3 nucleotides are TGTGCCAGCAGCCAACCAATGATGACTAGCGGGTTCACAGATACGCAGTATTTT.

This clonotype appeared many times. The chain is built from TRBV27 and TRBJ2-2, with D possibly called TRBD1 or TRBD2 (6 bases each). The CDR3 is made up of 15 amino acids. V was shortened by 6 bases and J by 2 bases, with 13 bases between the two germline ends. In germline, CDR1 is MNHEY, CDR2 SMNVEV (reference sequence). The CDR3 loop is CASSQWGANTGELFF. The CDR3 region has the DNA TGTGCCAGCAGCCAATGGGGGGCCAACACCGGGGAGCTGTTTTTT.

In its sample, this clonotype was seen many times. This rearrangement joins TRBV9 to TRBJ1-1; possibly TRBD1 for D (6 bases). There are 14 residues in the CDR3. Germline CDR1 is SGDLS and CDR2 is YYNGEE. V was cut by 0 bases and J by 2 bases, with 8 bases left in between. The CDR3 region is CASSVEGGNTEAFF. As DNA, the CDR3 is TGTGCCAGCAGCGTAGAGGGGGGAAACACTGAAGCTTTCTTT.

This clonotype was found many times. The rearrangement uses TRBV12-3 or TRBV12-4 and TRBJ1-5; perhaps TRBD1 as D (6 bases). V was pared by 5 bases and J by 5 bases, with 10 bases between. The CDR3 has 13 residues. The CDR3 DNA reads TGTGCCAGCAGTACCCAGGGGTATCAGCCCCAGCATTTT. The encoded protein is CASSTQGYQPQHF.

This sequence joins TRBV27 and TRBJ1-5; the D is unclear. From germline, CDR1 is MNHEY and CDR2 SMNVEV (reference sequence). This CDR3 is 12 amino acids long. Trimming left V 5 bases short and J 3 bases short, with 5 bases between. In nucleotides, the CDR3 is TGTGCCAGCAGTGACTTCAATCAGCCCCAGCATTTT. It translates to CASSDFNQPQHF.

This clonotype was detected a few times. The rearrangement joins TRBV15 to TRBJ1-4; 9 bases match TRBD1. J was trimmed by 8 bases and V by 3 bases; bases with no gene match: 7. This CDR3 has 15 amino acids. Germline CDR1 reads LNHNV; CDR2 reads YYDKDF (reference sequence). CDR3 loop: CATSSNPDRGEKLFF. The DNA of the CDR3 is TGTGCCACCAGCAGTAACCCCGACAGGGGGGAAAAACTGTTTTTT.

Many counts were recorded for this clonotype. V usage is TRBV2 and J usage is TRBJ2-3; TRBD2 is a possible D gene (6 bases). Trimming pared 10 bases from V and 6 bases from J, leaving 29 bases between. In germline, CDR1 is SNHLY, CDR2 FYNNEI. This CDR3 is built from 17 residues. The CDR3 region is CAIVILAAGSTRDTQYF. The CDR3 nucleotides are TGTGCCATTGTAATCTTGGCGGCGGGGAGTACAAGGGATACGCAGTATTTT.

This clonotype was seen ten or more times. This chain joins TRBV29-1 and TRBJ1-3; D call uncertain. There are 14 residues in the CDR3. The V and J ends lost 0 bases and 3 bases respectively, with 9 bases between them. Germline CDR1 is SQVTM and CDR2 is ANQGSEA. CDR3 in DNA: TGCAGCGTTGAAGAAAAAGGGTTTGGAAACACCATATATTTT. Amino acid sequence: CSVEEKGFGNTIYF.